This T cell receptor beta chain was documented in a study of CD8 T cells in Susac syndrome. Germline CDR1 and CDR2: DFQATT and SNEGSKA (reference sequence). V was clipped by 6 bases and J by 2 bases, with 11 bases between them. The CDR3 runs to 12 residues. RNA in amounts of roughly 0.5 to 1 ug was reverse transcribed with random hexamers. TCRdb recomputed calls from the immunoSEQ multiplex PCR reads with MiXCR, one row per CDR3 protein. This sample has 250,000 to 300,000 distinct CDR3 sequences, with approximately 90% found just once. Material for sequencing was CD8+ T cells from PBMCs. The chain recombines TRBV20-1 with TRBJ2-7; no reliable D call. The sequence was collected from a human donor with multiple sclerosis. The CDR3 is CSAPPSPYEQYF. The CDR3 region has the DNA TGCAGTGCCCCCCCCTCGCCCTACGAGCAGTACTTC.